This is a list of T cell receptor beta chains from one sample in a study of human T cells and chemical hapten exposure. Each CDR3 protein gets one entry after TCRdb re-called the 5' RACE reads with MiXCR. The sample lists roughly 110,000 distinct CDR3 sequences, around 20% occurring once. These receptors came from a human donor in good health. Both conserved end residues are part of each CDR3. A D gene is named only where the DNA matches it firmly. Some rows mark clone size as missing; the rest say once, few, many or name a class of expanded clone.

D: TRBD1; J: TRBJ2-1; V: TRBV24-1; size: few; CDR3: CATSDFKGASNEQFF; DNA: TGTGCCACCAGTGATTTTAAGGGGGCGTCAAATGAGCAGTTCTTC
D: TRBD2; J: TRBJ2-1; V: TRBV5-1; size: few; CDR3: CASSSGLAGAYEQFF; DNA: TGCGCCAGCAGCTCGGGACTAGCGGGAGCTTATGAGCAGTTCTTC
D: NA; J: TRBJ1-1; V: TRBV27; size: NA; CDR3: CASSYRALNTEAFF; DNA: TGTGCCAGCAGTTACAGAGCCCTGAACACTGAAGCTTTCTTT
D: TRBD1; J: TRBJ2-2; V: TRBV27; size: NA; CDR3: CASRTGGGAGELFF; DNA: TGTGCCAGCAGGACAGGGGGCGGTGCCGGGGAGCTGTTTTTT
D: NA; J: TRBJ1-5; V: TRBV28; size: few; CDR3: CASSLFGGGVNQPQHF; DNA: TGTGCCAGCAGTTTATTCGGTGGTGGGGTTAATCAGCCCCAGCATTTT
D: NA; J: TRBJ2-7; V: TRBV11-2; size: NA; CDR3: CASGQGRASEQYF; DNA: TGTGCCAGCGGGCAAGGTCGCGCGAGCGAGCAGTACTTC
D: TRBD2; J: TRBJ2-7; V: TRBV20-1; size: NA; CDR3: CSARDQSRTSGNEQYF; DNA: TGCAGTGCTAGAGACCAATCACGGACTAGCGGCAACGAGCAGTACTTC
D: NA; J: TRBJ1-1; V: TRBV27; size: few; CDR3: CASSLWDSSAEAFF; DNA: TGTGCCAGCAGTTTATGGGATTCTAGCGCTGAAGCTTTCTTT
D: TRBD1; J: TRBJ2-7; V: TRBV20-1; size: NA; CDR3: CSARGNRGSYEQYF; DNA: TGCAGTGCTAGAGGGAACAGGGGTTCCTACGAGCAGTACTTC
D: NA; J: TRBJ2-3; V: TRBV6-5; size: many; CDR3: CASFGTRNGADTQYF; DNA: TGTGCCAGCTTCGGGACTCGAAATGGAGCAGATACGCAGTATTTT
D: NA; J: TRBJ2-1; V: TRBV29-1; size: NA; CDR3: CSVEKGAGGAVQFF; DNA: TGCAGCGTCGAGAAGGGGGCAGGAGGGGCCGTGCAGTTCTTC
D: TRBD1; J: TRBJ2-1; V: TRBV6-1; size: few; CDR3: CASRTPLGQGASKRDYNEQFF; DNA: TGTGCCAGCAGGACCCCCCTAGGACAGGGGGCAAGTAAGCGGGATTACAATGAGCAGTTCTTC
D: TRBD2; J: TRBJ2-2; V: TRBV27; size: NA; CDR3: CASRREPGELFF; DNA: TGTGCCAGCAGGCGGGAGCCCGGGGAGCTGTTTTTT
D: TRBD2; J: TRBJ2-7; V: TRBV20-1; size: once; CDR3: CSARPSGSSPYEQYF; DNA: TGCAGTGCTAGACCTAGCGGGAGTTCCCCCTACGAGCAGTACTTC
D: TRBD1; J: TRBJ1-1; V: TRBV14; size: NA; CDR3: CASSQGWTGVTEAFF; DNA: TGTGCCAGCAGCCAAGGATGGACAGGAGTCACTGAAGCTTTCTTT
D: NA; J: TRBJ2-1; V: TRBV6-6; size: NA; CDR3: CASSYWDDNEQFF; DNA: TGTGCCAGCAGTTACTGGGACGACAATGAGCAGTTCTTC
D: TRBD2; J: TRBJ2-1; V: TRBV5-1; size: NA; CDR3: CASSLDSGRSNEQFF; DNA: TGCGCCAGCAGCTTGGACAGCGGGAGGTCCAATGAGCAGTTCTTC
D: NA; J: TRBJ1-2; V: TRBV29-1; size: NA; CDR3: CSVEVRTANTPYGYTF; DNA: TGCAGCGTTGAAGTGAGGACAGCCAACACCCCATATGGCTACACCTTC
D: NA; J: TRBJ1-2; V: TRBV6-5; size: NA; CDR3: CASSYLTGRNNYGYTF; DNA: TGTGCCAGCAGTTACTTAACAGGGAGGAACAACTATGGCTACACCTTC
D: NA; J: TRBJ1-1; V: TRBV6-5; size: few; CDR3: CAVWDWGAEAFF; DNA: TGTGCCGTTTGGGACTGGGGGGCTGAAGCTTTCTTT
D: NA; J: TRBJ1-5; V: TRBV29-1; size: NA; CDR3: CSAEEGGSCQPQHF; DNA: TGCAGCGCCGAAGAAGGGGGTTCATGTCAGCCCCAGCATTTT
D: NA; J: TRBJ1-3; V: TRBV10-1; size: NA; CDR3: CASSDKISGNTIYF; DNA: TGCGCCAGCAGTGACAAAATCTCTGGAAACACCATATATTTT
D: NA; J: TRBJ2-7; V: TRBV28; size: NA; CDR3: CASSLDRPLSYEQYF; DNA: TGTGCCAGCAGTTTGGACCGCCCGCTATCCTACGAGCAGTACTTC
D: TRBD2; J: TRBJ2-1; V: TRBV3-1; size: NA; CDR3: CASSQDLTSGHNEQFF; DNA: TGTGCCAGCAGCCAAGATCTAACTAGCGGGCACAATGAGCAGTTCTTC
D: TRBD1; J: TRBJ2-3; V: TRBV27; size: NA; CDR3: CASSLPGQGGGDTQYF; DNA: TGTGCCAGCAGCCTTCCGGGACAGGGGGGGGGAGATACGCAGTATTTT
D: NA; J: TRBJ2-4; V: TRBV2; size: NA; CDR3: CASRGPTNIQYF; DNA: TGTGCCAGCAGAGGGCCCACGAACATTCAGTACTTC
D: NA; J: TRBJ1-2; V: TRBV30; size: few; CDR3: CAWSLRGFGYGYTF; DNA: TGTGCCTGGAGTTTACGGGGTTTCGGCTATGGCTACACCTTC
D: TRBD2; J: TRBJ2-1; V: TRBV7-8; size: NA; CDR3: CASSPFSGRDYNEQFF; DNA: TGTGCCAGCAGCCCCTTTAGCGGGAGGGACTACAATGAGCAGTTCTTC
D: NA; J: TRBJ2-7; V: TRBV29-1; size: NA; CDR3: CSVRTPVEQYF; DNA: TGCAGCGTTAGGACTCCTGTCGAGCAGTACTTC
D: NA; J: TRBJ2-7; V: TRBV27; size: NA; CDR3: CASNSKGLASNEQYF; DNA: TGTGCCAGCAACTCCAAAGGGCTAGCAAGTAACGAGCAGTACTTC
D: NA; J: TRBJ1-5; V: TRBV24-1; size: NA; CDR3: CATSKEGGHVRPQHF; DNA: TGTGCCACCAGTAAAGAGGGTGGGCACGTGCGGCCCCAGCATTTT
D: NA; J: TRBJ2-6; V: TRBV7-2; size: few; CDR3: CASTQYSGLSDISGANVLTF; DNA: TGTGCCAGCACCCAGTATTCGGGACTTTCAGACATCTCTGGGGCCAACGTCCTGACTTTC
D: TRBD2; J: TRBJ2-3; V: TRBV10-3; size: NA; CDR3: CAISGASGSGTDTQYF; DNA: TGTGCCATCAGTGGCGCTAGCGGGAGTGGCACAGATACGCAGTATTTT
D: TRBD2; J: TRBJ2-1; V: TRBV15; size: few; CDR3: CATSRNTGTSGREQFF; DNA: TGTGCCACCAGCAGGAATACCGGGACTAGCGGGAGGGAGCAGTTCTTC
D: NA; J: TRBJ1-1; V: TRBV18; size: NA; CDR3: CASSPLGRGGTEAFF; DNA: TGTGCCAGCTCACCACTGGGGAGGGGTGGCACTGAAGCTTTCTTT
D: NA; J: TRBJ1-5; V: TRBV27; size: NA; CDR3: CASSLVGGGQPQHF; DNA: TGTGCCAGCAGTTTGGTCGGGGGGGGTCAGCCCCAGCATTTT
D: NA; J: TRBJ1-3; V: TRBV27; size: NA; CDR3: CASFRAGNTIYF; DNA: TGTGCCAGCTTCAGGGCCGGAAACACCATATATTTT
D: NA; J: TRBJ2-5; V: TRBV7-3; size: NA; CDR3: CASREGTKETQYF; DNA: TGTGCCAGCAGGGAAGGGACAAAAGAGACCCAGTACTTC
D: NA; J: TRBJ2-1; V: TRBV27; size: few; CDR3: CASSYLTDYNEQFF; DNA: TGTGCCAGCAGTTACCTGACAGACTACAATGAGCAGTTCTTC
D: NA; J: TRBJ2-3; V: TRBV10-3; size: few; CDR3: CAISGTTDTQYF; DNA: TGTGCCATCAGTGGCACCACAGATACGCAGTATTTT
D: TRBD1; J: TRBJ1-1; V: TRBV6-1; size: few; CDR3: CASRVSGGRHTEAFF; DNA: TGTGCCAGCAGAGTCTCAGGGGGGAGGCACACTGAAGCTTTCTTT
D: TRBD1; J: TRBJ2-7; V: TRBV7-2; size: NA; CDR3: CASSFIGTGVNEQYF; DNA: TGTGCCAGCAGCTTTATTGGGACAGGGGTAAACGAGCAGTACTTC
D: NA; J: TRBJ2-1; V: TRBV7-3; size: NA; CDR3: CASSLSRSGDEQFF; DNA: TGTGCCAGCAGCTTAAGCCGGTCTGGGGATGAGCAGTTCTTC
D: NA; J: TRBJ2-4; V: TRBV6-4; size: few; CDR3: CASSDGTGTGLKYF; DNA: TGTGCCAGCAGTGATGGTACCGGAACGGGCCTAAAGTACTTC
D: TRBD2; J: TRBJ2-1; V: TRBV28; size: few; CDR3: CASSLYPGSSGRGNEQFF; DNA: TGTGCCAGCAGTTTATACCCGGGTTCTAGCGGGAGAGGCAATGAGCAGTTCTTC
D: NA; J: TRBJ1-4; V: TRBV2; size: few; CDR3: CASMRGVGEKLFF; DNA: TGTGCCAGCATGCGGGGTGTAGGTGAAAAACTGTTTTTT
D: TRBD2; J: TRBJ2-1; V: TRBV4-1; size: NA; CDR3: CASSHGLAGRGEQFF; DNA: TGCGCCAGCAGCCACGGACTAGCGGGAAGGGGAGAGCAGTTCTTC
D: NA; J: TRBJ2-6; V: TRBV28; size: NA; CDR3: CASSLWEAGANVLTF; DNA: TGTGCCAGCAGTTTATGGGAGGCTGGGGCCAACGTCCTGACTTTC
D: TRBD2; J: TRBJ2-3; V: TRBV27; size: NA; CDR3: CASSLELADTDTQYF; DNA: TGTGCCAGCAGTTTAGAACTAGCGGACACAGATACGCAGTATTTT
D: NA; J: TRBJ2-5; V: TRBV13; size: NA; CDR3: CASSLGAAETQYF; DNA: TGTGCCAGCAGCTTAGGGGCCGCGGAGACCCAGTACTTC
D: TRBD2; J: TRBJ2-3; V: TRBV20-1; size: NA; CDR3: CSARAVAGGPPDTQYF; DNA: TGCAGTGCTAGAGCTGTAGCGGGAGGGCCCCCAGATACGCAGTATTTT